Listed below are T cell receptor beta chains from one sample, sequenced in a study of blood T cell repertoires in COVID-19. Libraries were prepared by immunoSEQ multiplex PCR; TCRdb keeps only in-frame clonotypes and omits some of them. The data show about 190,000 clones, 70% to 90% seen once. Sample: peripheral blood. All receptors derive from a man younger than 45 with acute or convalescent COVID-19. The CDR3 runs from the conserved cysteine through the conserved F or W. The order of the fields is D gene, V gene, clone size, J gene, CDR3 DNA, CDR3 protein. The D gene is left open where the match is weak. Rows may omit the clone size; those that give it use once, few, many or a size class.

D gene: -
V gene: TRBV7-8
clone size: -
J gene: TRBJ1-5
CDR3 DNA: TGTGCCAGCAGCTTAAAAAGGGGCTTTTCTAATCAGCCCCAGCATTTT
CDR3 protein: CASSLKRGFSNQPQHF

D gene: -
V gene: TRBV4-2
clone size: -
J gene: TRBJ2-1
CDR3 DNA: TGTGCCAGCAGCCAAGAATGGTTAGCGGAGATAATCTCCTACAATGAGCAGTTCTTC
CDR3 protein: CASSQEWLAEIISYNEQFF

D gene: -
V gene: TRBV5-1
clone size: once
J gene: TRBJ1-4
CDR3 DNA: TGCGCCAGCAGCTCGGTACAGGGAAGAAACGAAAAACTGTTTTTT
CDR3 protein: CASSSVQGRNEKLFF

D gene: TRBD2
V gene: TRBV2
clone size: -
J gene: TRBJ2-1
CDR3 DNA: TGTGCCAGCAGTGAATGGAGCGGGAGCTCCTACAATGAGCAGTTCTTC
CDR3 protein: CASSEWSGSSYNEQFF

D gene: TRBD2
V gene: TRBV9
clone size: once
J gene: TRBJ2-5
CDR3 DNA: TGTGCCAGCAGCGTAGAAGCGGGAAAGGTGGGAGAGACCCAGTACTTC
CDR3 protein: CASSVEAGKVGETQYF

D gene: -
V gene: TRBV30
clone size: once
J gene: TRBJ2-7
CDR3 DNA: TGTGCCTGGAGTGTAGGGGGGGCCTACGAGCAGTACTTC
CDR3 protein: CAWSVGGAYEQYF

D gene: -
V gene: TRBV5-1
clone size: -
J gene: TRBJ2-2
CDR3 DNA: TGCGCCAGCAGCTTTGGGCGTCGGGGGTTTAACCCGAACACCGGGGAGCTGTTTTTT
CDR3 protein: CASSFGRRGFNPNTGELFF

D gene: -
V gene: TRBV18
clone size: -
J gene: TRBJ1-2
CDR3 DNA: TGTGCCAGCTCACCCGGGACACAAGGCTATGGCTACACCTTC
CDR3 protein: CASSPGTQGYGYTF

D gene: -
V gene: TRBV29-1
clone size: -
J gene: TRBJ2-7
CDR3 DNA: TGCAGCGTTGGCAAGTGGCACGGGATACCACCCACCTACGAGCAGTACTTC
CDR3 protein: CSVGKWHGIPPTYEQYF

D gene: TRBD2
V gene: TRBV10-2
clone size: once
J gene: TRBJ2-4
CDR3 DNA: TGCGCCAGCAGTAACCCCCTAGCGGGGGGGATAACCAAAAACATTCAGTACTTC
CDR3 protein: CASSNPLAGGITKNIQYF

D gene: TRBD2
V gene: TRBV9
clone size: -
J gene: TRBJ2-5
CDR3 DNA: TGTGCCAGCAGCGTAGCTCCCCTTAGCGGGGGTCTGGAGACCCAGTACTTC
CDR3 protein: CASSVAPLSGGLETQYF

D gene: TRBD1
V gene: TRBV5-8
clone size: -
J gene: TRBJ2-5
CDR3 DNA: TGTGCCAGCAGCACACCCTGGACAGGAGCTCAAGAGACCCAGTACTTC
CDR3 protein: CASSTPWTGAQETQYF

D gene: TRBD1
V gene: TRBV2
clone size: -
J gene: TRBJ1-3
CDR3 DNA: TGTGCCAGCAGTGTTCGACAGGGATCTGGAAACACCATATATTTT
CDR3 protein: CASSVRQGSGNTIYF

D gene: -
V gene: TRBV14
clone size: -
J gene: TRBJ1-4
CDR3 DNA: TGTGCCAGCAGCCTCCGTCAGGGTAGCATCGGGGGTGAAAAACTGTTTTTT
CDR3 protein: CASSLRQGSIGGEKLFF

D gene: TRBD2
V gene: TRBV12-5
clone size: -
J gene: TRBJ2-5
CDR3 DNA: TGTGCTAGTGGTTTGGGACTAGCGATCTTCCAAGAGACCCAGTACTTC
CDR3 protein: CASGLGLAIFQETQYF

D gene: -
V gene: TRBV10-1
clone size: once
J gene: TRBJ2-7
CDR3 DNA: TGCGCCAGCAGTGGCAGGCGAAATCACGAGCAGTACTTC
CDR3 protein: CASSGRRNHEQYF

D gene: TRBD1
V gene: TRBV25-1
clone size: once
J gene: TRBJ1-1
CDR3 DNA: TGTGCCAGCACTCCAATGGCCGGGACAGGGTGGACTTTCTTT
CDR3 protein: CASTPMAGTGWTFF

D gene: TRBD1
V gene: TRBV29-1
clone size: -
J gene: TRBJ1-2
CDR3 DNA: TGCAGCGTTGAAGATCTTTTCACAGGGGTTAACTATGGCTACACCTTC
CDR3 protein: CSVEDLFTGVNYGYTF

D gene: -
V gene: TRBV21-1
clone size: -
J gene: TRBJ1-5
CDR3 DNA: TGTGCCAGCAGCTGGACAGGACCTTATAGCAATCAGCCCCAGCATTTT
CDR3 protein: CASSWTGPYSNQPQHF

D gene: TRBD2
V gene: TRBV29-1
clone size: -
J gene: TRBJ2-3
CDR3 DNA: TGCAGCGTTGCTGCTGGGACTAGCGTCACAGATACGCAGTATTTT
CDR3 protein: CSVAAGTSVTDTQYF

D gene: -
V gene: TRBV3-1/TRBV3-2
clone size: -
J gene: TRBJ2-5
CDR3 DNA: TGTGCCAGCAGCACACTGACTGGCCTCCCTGGGGAGACCCAGTACTTC
CDR3 protein: CASSTLTGLPGETQYF

D gene: -
V gene: TRBV5-1
clone size: -
J gene: TRBJ1-1
CDR3 DNA: TGCGCCAGCTCACAGCAATCAGTGTCGAACACTGAAGCTTTCTTT
CDR3 protein: CASSQQSVSNTEAFF

D gene: -
V gene: TRBV3-1/TRBV3-2
clone size: -
J gene: TRBJ1-1
CDR3 DNA: TGTGCCAGCAGCCAGAACAGGGTGAGGAACACTGAAGCTTTCTTT
CDR3 protein: CASSQNRVRNTEAFF

D gene: -
V gene: TRBV7-9
clone size: -
J gene: TRBJ2-2
CDR3 DNA: TGTGCCAGCAGCTTCGCGCGGCAGACGAACACCGGGGAGCTGTTTTTT
CDR3 protein: CASSFARQTNTGELFF

D gene: -
V gene: TRBV11-2
clone size: -
J gene: TRBJ1-5
CDR3 DNA: TGTGCCAGCAGCTTTGGAGAAAATCAGCCCCAGCATTTT
CDR3 protein: CASSFGENQPQHF

D gene: TRBD1
V gene: TRBV27
clone size: once
J gene: TRBJ1-2
CDR3 DNA: TGTGCCAGCAGTTCCCACCGGGACAGGGGATACTATGGCTACACCTTC
CDR3 protein: CASSSHRDRGYYGYTF

D gene: TRBD1
V gene: TRBV28
clone size: -
J gene: TRBJ1-5
CDR3 DNA: TGTGCCAGCTGGGTGCAGGGGGCGCGGAGCAATCAGCCCCAGCATTTT
CDR3 protein: CASWVQGARSNQPQHF

D gene: TRBD2
V gene: TRBV6-2/TRBV6-3
clone size: -
J gene: TRBJ2-3
CDR3 DNA: TGTGCCAGCAGCCTACGCGGGACTAGCGTCAACACAGATACGCAGTATTTT
CDR3 protein: CASSLRGTSVNTDTQYF

D gene: -
V gene: TRBV7-9
clone size: -
J gene: TRBJ1-6
CDR3 DNA: TGTGCCAGCAGCTTGAGTAATTCACCCCTCCACTTT
CDR3 protein: CASSLSNSPLHF

D gene: -
V gene: TRBV6-7
clone size: -
J gene: TRBJ2-3
CDR3 DNA: TGTGCCAGCAGTTACTCGCCCCGACAGTTGTATACGCAGTATTTT
CDR3 protein: CASSYSPRQLYTQYF

D gene: TRBD1
V gene: TRBV18
clone size: -
J gene: TRBJ1-2
CDR3 DNA: TGTGCCAGCTCACCTAAAACCTTTGAGGGGACAGACTCTTCAGCTAACTATGGCTACACCTTC
CDR3 protein: CASSPKTFEGTDSSANYGYTF

D gene: TRBD1
V gene: TRBV7-2
clone size: -
J gene: TRBJ2-7
CDR3 DNA: TGTGCCAGCAGCTCCCGACAGGGGACCACCTACGAGCAGTACTTC
CDR3 protein: CASSSRQGTTYEQYF

D gene: -
V gene: TRBV5-1
clone size: -
J gene: TRBJ2-1
CDR3 DNA: TGCGCCAGCAGCTTGGGGGGCGGGATAGGGAATGAGCAGTTCTTC
CDR3 protein: CASSLGGGIGNEQFF

D gene: TRBD2
V gene: TRBV11-3
clone size: once
J gene: TRBJ2-3
CDR3 DNA: TGTGCCAGCAGCTTAGATTTCGTCGGGAGGGATTGCACAGATACGCAGTATTTT
CDR3 protein: CASSLDFVGRDCTDTQYF

D gene: -
V gene: TRBV6-5
clone size: -
J gene: TRBJ1-4
CDR3 DNA: TGTGCCAGCAGTTACAAGAGGACTACTTTCCGAGAACTGTTTTTT
CDR3 protein: CASSYKRTTFRELFF

D gene: -
V gene: TRBV5-1
clone size: -
J gene: TRBJ2-7
CDR3 DNA: TGCGCCAGCAGCTTGGACCGGGTCCGGAACGAGCAGTACTTC
CDR3 protein: CASSLDRVRNEQYF

D gene: -
V gene: TRBV2
clone size: -
J gene: TRBJ2-7
CDR3 DNA: TGTGCCAGCAGTGAAGGCGGCGAGCAGTACTTC
CDR3 protein: CASSEGGEQYF

D gene: -
V gene: TRBV16
clone size: once
J gene: TRBJ1-5
CDR3 DNA: TGTGCCAGCGCAAATCGGGGGAGTCGGCAGCCCCAGCATTTT
CDR3 protein: CASANRGSRQPQHF

D gene: -
V gene: TRBV4-1
clone size: -
J gene: TRBJ2-6
CDR3 DNA: TGCGCCAGCAGCGCGTACAGGAGCTCTGGGGCCAACGTCCTGACTTTC
CDR3 protein: CASSAYRSSGANVLTF

D gene: -
V gene: TRBV15
clone size: -
J gene: TRBJ2-7
CDR3 DNA: TGTGCCACCAGCAGAGGTCCATCCCAGCAGTACTTC
CDR3 protein: CATSRGPSQQYF

D gene: -
V gene: TRBV5-1
clone size: -
J gene: TRBJ2-2
CDR3 DNA: TGCGCCAGCAGGTTCGCAGTTAACACCGGGGAGCTGTTTTTT
CDR3 protein: CASRFAVNTGELFF

D gene: -
V gene: TRBV28
clone size: -
J gene: TRBJ1-5
CDR3 DNA: TGTGCCAGCAGGGGGGGGCCTCAGCCCCAGCATTTT
CDR3 protein: CASRGGPQPQHF